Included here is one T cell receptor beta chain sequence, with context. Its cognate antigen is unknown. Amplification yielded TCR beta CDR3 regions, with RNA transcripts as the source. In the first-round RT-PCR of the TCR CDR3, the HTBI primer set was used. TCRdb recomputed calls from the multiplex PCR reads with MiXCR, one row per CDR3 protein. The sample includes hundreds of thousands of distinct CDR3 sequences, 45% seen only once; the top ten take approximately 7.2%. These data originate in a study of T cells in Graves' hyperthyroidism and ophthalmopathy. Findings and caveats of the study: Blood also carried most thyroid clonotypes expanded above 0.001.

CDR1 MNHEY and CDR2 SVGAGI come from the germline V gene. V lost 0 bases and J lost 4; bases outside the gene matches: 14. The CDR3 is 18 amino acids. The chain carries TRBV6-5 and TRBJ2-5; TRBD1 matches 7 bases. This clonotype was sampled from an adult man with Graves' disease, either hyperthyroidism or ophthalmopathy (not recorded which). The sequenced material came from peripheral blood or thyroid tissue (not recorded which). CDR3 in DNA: TGTGCCAGCAGTTACTCTAACAGGGGAAGTCTAGTCGGAGAGACCCAGTACTTC. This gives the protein CASSYSNRGSLVGETQYF.